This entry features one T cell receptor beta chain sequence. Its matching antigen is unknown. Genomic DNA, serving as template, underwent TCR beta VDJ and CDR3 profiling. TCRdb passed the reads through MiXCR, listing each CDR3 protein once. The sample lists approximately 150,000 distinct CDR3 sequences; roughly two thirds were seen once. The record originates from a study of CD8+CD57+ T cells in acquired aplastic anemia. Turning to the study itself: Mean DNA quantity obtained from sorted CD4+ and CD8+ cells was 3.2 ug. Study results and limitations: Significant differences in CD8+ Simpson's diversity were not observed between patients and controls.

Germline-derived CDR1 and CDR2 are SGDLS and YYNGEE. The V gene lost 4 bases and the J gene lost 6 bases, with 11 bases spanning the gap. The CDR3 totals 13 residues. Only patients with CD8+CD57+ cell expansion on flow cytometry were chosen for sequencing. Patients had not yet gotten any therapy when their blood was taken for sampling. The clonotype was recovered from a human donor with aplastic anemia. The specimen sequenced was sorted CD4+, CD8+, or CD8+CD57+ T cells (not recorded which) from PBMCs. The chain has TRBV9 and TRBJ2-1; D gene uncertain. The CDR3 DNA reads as TGTGCCAGCAGCCTTTACAAGGGCAATGAGCAGTTCTTC. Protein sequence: CASSLYKGNEQFF.